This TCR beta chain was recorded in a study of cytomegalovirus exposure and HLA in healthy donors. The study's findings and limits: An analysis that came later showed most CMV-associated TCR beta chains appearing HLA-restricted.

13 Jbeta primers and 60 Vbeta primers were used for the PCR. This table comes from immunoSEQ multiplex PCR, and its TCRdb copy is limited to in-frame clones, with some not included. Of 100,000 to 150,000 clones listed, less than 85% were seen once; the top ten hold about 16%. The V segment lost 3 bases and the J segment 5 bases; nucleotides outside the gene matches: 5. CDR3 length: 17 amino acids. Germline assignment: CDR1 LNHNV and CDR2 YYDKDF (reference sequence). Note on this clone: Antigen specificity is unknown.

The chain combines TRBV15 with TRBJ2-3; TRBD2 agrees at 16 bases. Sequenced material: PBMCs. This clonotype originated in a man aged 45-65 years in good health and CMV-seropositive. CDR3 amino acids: CATSRGLAGGPGDTQYF. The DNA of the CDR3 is TGTGCCACCAGCAGGGGACTAGCGGGGGGGCCGGGAGATACGCAGTATTTT.